Each of the 26 T cell receptor beta chains below was sequenced from the same sample in a study of blood T cell repertoires in COVID-19 (dated by TCRdb to 2020 to 2021). Preparation of the library involved the immunoSEQ multiplex PCR assay. TCRdb provides this immuneACCESS table in a form limited to in-frame rearrangements. Some clones are lacking; in checked studies, under half of them reflect an unresolved V gene, and why the rest are absent is not known. This sample holds tens of thousands of clones; 60% to 85% were observed only once. The top ten hold roughly half of the sample. Specimen: peripheral blood. All receptors come from a woman older than 75 with acute or convalescent COVID-19.

The chain uses TRBV20-1 and TRBJ2-7; TRBD2 matches 9 bases. After removal of 6 bases from V and 4 bases from J, the junction contained 7 bases not matched to a gene. The length of the CDR3 is 13 residues. From germline, CDR1 is DFQATT and CDR2 SNEGSKA (reference sequence). CDR3: CSASHLAGYEQYF. In DNA, the CDR3 is TGCAGTGCGAGTCATCTAGCGGGGTACGAGCAGTACTTC.

This chain connects TRBV27 to TRBJ2-7, with D possibly matching TRBD2 (7 bases). Germline V gene lookup returns CDR1 MNHEY and CDR2 SMNVEV (reference sequence). V was clipped by 6 bases and J by 7 bases, with 19 bases between them. The CDR3 totals 14 residues. The CDR3 DNA follows: TGTGCCAGCAGGCGCGGGGGCGGGGTGGGGGAGCAGTACTTC. Its protein product is CASRRGGGVGEQYF.

The chain combines TRBV7-9 with TRBJ2-7; the match to TRBD1 covers 7 bases. The CDR3 has 13 residues. Germline V CDR1 and CDR2: SEHNR, FQNEAQ (reference sequence). V shed 4 bases and J 3 bases; nucleotides not matched to a gene: 3. In DNA, the CDR3 is TGTGCCAGCAGCTCCCGGGACAGCTACGAGCAGTACTTC. Its protein product is CASSSRDSYEQYF.

This clone came up once. The chain recombines TRBV2 with TRBJ2-3; 7 bases match TRBD2. The CDR3 runs to 14 residues. Trimming cost V 7 bases and J 4 bases; bases outside gene matches: 8. Germline-derived CDR1 and CDR2 are SNHLY and FYNNEI. The CDR3 DNA reads TGTGCCAGCATCCCAAGCGGGATTCCAGATACGCAGTATTTT. This gives the protein CASIPSGIPDTQYF. The full variable domain, completed using reference TRBV2 and TRBJ2-3, is EPEVTQTPSHQVTQMGQEVILRCVPISNHLYFYWYRQILGQKVEFLVSFYNNEISEKSEIFDDQFSVERPDGSNFTLKIRSTKLEDSAMYFCASIPSGIPDTQYFGPGTRLTVL.

V gene TRBV5-1 combines with J gene TRBJ2-3; 11 nucleotides align to TRBD1. This CDR3 contains 17 residues. Trimming removed 0 bases from V and 7 bases from J; junction bases left unmatched: 10. Germline V gene data show CDR1 as SGHRS and CDR2 as YFSETQ. The CDR3 protein is CASSLGAAGTGGHTQYF. The CDR3 nucleotides read TGCGCCAGCAGCTTGGGTGCTGCCGGGACAGGGGGACATACGCAGTATTTT.

The chain uses TRBV10-1 and TRBJ2-7; tentative D call: TRBD2 (5 bases). The length of the CDR3 is 14 residues. The V and J ends lost 5 bases and 6 bases respectively, with 17 bases between them. Germline CDR1 WNHNN, CDR2 SYGVQD (reference sequence). CDR3 sequence reads: CASSPSGAGREQYF. CDR3 in DNA: TGCGCCAGCAGTCCAAGCGGAGCCGGTCGCGAGCAGTACTTC.

The chain has TRBV18 and TRBJ2-1, with D possibly TRBD2 on 6 matching bases. This CDR3 comprises 15 residues. Germline loops: CDR1 KGHSH, CDR2 LQKENI. Between the trimmed V and J ends, which lost 6 bases and 2 bases, there was a span of 14 bases. CDR3 residues: CASSHSSETYNEQFF. The CDR3 region has the DNA TGTGCCAGCTCCCACTCTAGCGAAACCTACAATGAGCAGTTCTTC.

The genes are TRBV5-4 and TRBJ2-1; TRBD1 is a possible D gene (7 bases). CDR3 length equals 16 residues. Germline assignment: CDR1 SGHNT and CDR2 YYREEE (reference sequence). Trimming shortened V by 5 bases and J by 0 bases, and 15 bases separated the two germline ends. CDR3 sequence reads: CASSRGTASSYNEQFF. The CDR3 region has the DNA TGTGCCAGCAGTCGGGGGACAGCGAGCTCCTACAATGAGCAGTTCTTC.

The chain links TRBV5-1 to TRBJ2-7, with D tentatively TRBD2 (5 bases). The CDR3 is 13 residues long. Germline values: CDR1 SGHRS, CDR2 YFSETQ. Trimming removed 3 bases from V and 3 bases from J, with 10 bases in between. CDR3 protein: CASSSPGYYEQYF. CDR3 bases: TGCGCCAGCAGCTCCCCGGGGTACTACGAGCAGTACTTC.

This chain links TRBV2 with TRBJ1-5; D unclear. CDR1 is SNHLY and CDR2 is FYNNEI in the germline V gene. Between the trimmed V and J ends, which lost 8 bases and 3 bases, there was a span of 14 bases. The CDR3 has 14 residues. In nucleotides, the CDR3 is TGTGCCAGCGGGAGGACCAGAGACAATCAGCCCCAGCATTTT. Amino acid sequence: CASGRTRDNQPQHF.

CDR3 sequence: CASRGQGGINTIYF. In nucleotides, the CDR3 is TGTGCCAGCAGGGGACAGGGAGGCATAAACACCATATATTTT. The V call is TRBV6-5, the J call TRBJ1-3; 9 nucleotides line up with TRBD1. Germline CDR1 MNHEY, CDR2 SVGAGI. This CDR3 spans 14 amino acids. V shed 6 bases, J shed 6 bases, and the junction held 6 bases outside the gene matches.

Ten or more counts support this clone. This CDR3 is also generated by other DNA sequences in the sample. The chain carries TRBV7-9 and TRBJ2-5; no clear D gene. The CDR3 loop spans 14 amino acids. V lost 0 bases to trimming and J lost 0 bases, with 5 bases between them. Germline CDR1 reads SEHNR; CDR2 reads FQNEAQ (reference sequence). This CDR3 is CASSLARDQETQYF. DNA for the CDR3: TGTGCCAGCAGCTTAGCCCGAGACCAAGAGACCCAGTACTTC.

This clone was observed a few times. This chain links TRBV5-1 with TRBJ2-3, with a possible D match to TRBD2 (6 bases). This CDR3 region has 14 residues. The germline V and J ends were trimmed by 1 base and 5 bases, with 11 bases remaining between them. CDR1 is SGHRS, CDR2 YFSETQ, per germline. The CDR3 spells CASSLQGLQDTQYF. The DNA for the CDR3 is TGCGCCAGCAGCTTGCAAGGACTACAAGATACGCAGTATTTT.

The chain joins TRBV28 to TRBJ1-3, with 7 bases identical to TRBD1. Germline V gene lookup returns CDR1 MDHEN and CDR2 SYDVKM. Losses at the gene ends were 4 bases for V and 0 bases for J; bases not matched to a gene: 18. The CDR3 covers 20 residues. The CDR3 protein is CASSSPLEGADALSGNTIYF. CDR3 sequence (DNA): TGTGCCAGCAGTTCCCCCCTCGAGGGGGCGGACGCCCTCTCTGGAAACACCATATATTTT.

This sequence joins TRBV7-2 and TRBJ2-3; 7 bases are a match to TRBD1. The germline gives CDR1 SGHTA, CDR2 FQGNSA. V shed 5 bases and J 4 bases; nucleotides not matched to a gene: 9. The CDR3 length is 15 residues. CDR3 region: CASSQRQGGADTQYF. The CDR3 DNA is TGTGCCAGCAGCCAAAGACAGGGTGGGGCAGATACGCAGTATTTT.

This rearrangement joins TRBV19 to TRBJ2-5; 14 nucleotides match TRBD2. The CDR3 loop spans 17 amino acids. Germline V gene data show CDR1 as LNHDA and CDR2 as SQIVND (reference sequence). V shed 6 bases, J shed 4 bases, and the junction held 10 bases outside the gene matches. As DNA, the CDR3 is TGTGCCAGTAGGACCGCGGGGACTAGCGGGAGAGGAGAGACCCAGTACTTC. Translated: CASRTAGTSGRGETQYF.

The V gene is TRBV7-2, the J gene TRBJ2-2, with 8 bases identical to TRBD1. Trimming cost V 6 bases and J 7 bases; bases outside gene matches: 4. From germline, CDR1 is SGHTA and CDR2 FQGNSA. CDR3 length equals 13 residues. Here the CDR3 DNA reads TGTGCCAGCAGTCCCGACAGGGGCGGGGAGCTGTTTTTT. Translating gives CASSPDRGGELFF.

V is TRBV28 and J is TRBJ2-3; D remains ambiguous. Trimming pared 1 base from V and 5 bases from J, leaving 4 bases between. The CDR3 is 12 amino acids. The germline CDR1 and CDR2 sequences are MDHEN and SYDVKM. The CDR3 DNA sequence: TGTGCCAGCAGTTTATTCTTAGATACGCAGTATTTT. This translates into CASSLFLDTQYF.

V and J are TRBV11-1 and TRBJ1-2, with a tentative D call TRBD1 (5 bases). CDR1 SGHAT and CDR2 FQDESV come from the germline V gene (reference sequence). The CDR3 is made up of 13 amino acids. V dropped 1 base and J dropped 8 bases, with 11 bases sitting between them. The CDR3: CASSLDRGRGYTF. The CDR3 DNA follows: TGTGCCAGCAGCTTAGATAGGGGTCGCGGCTACACCTTC.

In the case of this clone: Other nucleotide sequences in the sample specify the same CDR3. The rearrangement links TRBV7-2 to TRBJ2-1; 8 bases fit TRBD2. Germline-derived CDR1 and CDR2 are SGHTA and FQGNSA. The junction had 7 bases not matched to a gene; V was cut back by 5 bases and J by 4 bases. This CDR3 is 15 amino acids long. DNA for the CDR3: TGTGCCAGCAGCCCCCGGAGCGGGGGTTACAATGAGCAGTTCTTC. It specifies CASSPRSGGYNEQFF. Variable domain in full (rest from reference TRBV7-2 and TRBJ2-1): GAGVSQSPSNKVTEKGKDVELRCDPISGHTALYWYRQSLGQGLEFLIYFQGNSAPDKSGLPSDRFSAERTGGSVSTLTIQRTQQEDSAVYLCASSPRSGGYNEQFFGPGTRLTVL.

The table lists this clone with a few counts. The chain is built from TRBV4-2 and TRBJ2-1; TRBD2 might be the D (5 bases). Germline lookup yields CDR1 LGHNA and CDR2 YNFKEQ. The CDR3 runs 15 residues. The ends were cut back, 3 bases at V and 4 bases at J, with 13 bases in the middle. The CDR3 sequence: CASSQDRTVYNEQFF. The CDR3, as DNA: TGTGCCAGCAGCCAGGACCGGACTGTATACAATGAGCAGTTCTTC.

The chain carries TRBV4-2 and TRBJ1-5, with TRBD1 matching over 9 bases. The germline V gene has CDR1 LGHNA and CDR2 YNFKEQ. This CDR3 is built from 15 residues. The V and J ends lost 4 bases and 3 bases, in that order; junction bases with no gene match: 4. CDR3 bases: TGTGCCAGCAGCCTGGACAGGGGCTCCAATCAGCCCCAGCATTTT. It is translated as CASSLDRGSNQPQHF.

This clone was counted only a few times. V usage is TRBV14 and J usage is TRBJ2-5, with 15 bases fitting TRBD2. After removal of 4 bases from V and 5 bases from J, the junction contained 11 bases not matched to a gene. Germline assignment: CDR1 SGHDN and CDR2 FVKESK. The CDR3 loop spans 18 amino acids. CDR3 nucleotide sequence: TGTGCCAGCAGCCCGGGACTAGCGGGAGGATCATCTTGGGAGACCCAGTACTTC. Its translation: CASSPGLAGGSSWETQYF.

This clone was observed many times. One junction end does not reproduce the germline sequence, and a read error may be involved. The chain uses TRBV28 and TRBJ2-7; TRBD1 aligns across 9 bases. The length of the CDR3 is 12 residues. Germline CDR1 is MDHEN and CDR2 is SYDVKM. DNA for the CDR3: TGTGCCAGCAGACCAGGACAGGGGATCGAGAACTTC. Translated: CASRPGQGIENF. The variable domain in full, completed from reference TRBV28 and TRBJ2-7, reads DVKVTQSSRYLVKRTGEKVFLECVQDMDHENMFWYRQDPGLGLRLIYFSYDVKMKEKGDIPEGYSVSREKKERFSLILESASTNQTSMYLCASRPGQGIENFGPGTRLTVT.

The chain joins TRBV10-3 to TRBJ2-1; 13 nucleotides align to TRBD2. This CDR3 is built from 15 residues. Per the germline V gene, CDR1 is ENHRY and CDR2 is SYGVKD. The ends lost 6 bases at V and 8 bases at J; junction bases unmatched: 7. As DNA, the CDR3 is TGTGCCATCAGCCTCGGGACTAGCGGGATAGATGAGCAGTTCTTC. Protein sequence: CAISLGTSGIDEQFF.

The V call is TRBV11-2, the J call TRBJ1-2; D might be TRBD1 (6 bases). Germline loops: CDR1 SGHAT, CDR2 FQNNGV. Deletions cut 4 bases from V and 4 bases from J, with 10 bases between. The CDR3 is 13 amino acids. CDR3: CASSSGTFYGYTF. The DNA of the CDR3 is TGTGCCAGCAGCTCCGGGACATTCTATGGCTACACCTTC.